Shown below are 24 T cell receptor beta chains from a single sample sequenced in a study of T cell clonality in common variable immunodeficiency. Profiling relied on immunoSEQ multiplex PCR, and the TCRdb table lists in-frame clones only, not all of them. This sample has roughly 40,000 clones, each found more than once. The specimen was peripheral blood mononuclear cells. Receptors were obtained from a person aged 18-70 years in good health.

Ten or more counts support this clone. Relative to the germline gene, one junction end is altered; a read error may explain this. The CDR3 end falls 3 residues outside the read, so it is completed with the germline J gene. The chain joins TRBV4-2 to TRBJ1-2, with 12 bases lining up with TRBD1. The germline V gene encodes CDR1 LGHNA and CDR2 YNFKEQ. The CDR3 is 18 residues long. CDR3 bases read: TGCGCCAGCAGCCAAGACTTGCCGGGACAGGGGGCGCGAAGTGGC. Translated, it gives CASSQDLPGQGARSG. The whole CDR3 protein is CASSQDLPGQGARSGYTF.

This clone has ten or more counts. The CDR3 end lies 3 residues beyond the end of the read and is filled in from the germline J gene. J is TRBJ2-1 and V is TRBV18; TRBD2 matches at 8 bases. The CDR3 totals 15 residues. Germline CDR1 is KGHSH and CDR2 is LQKENI. The ends lost 0 bases at V and 6 bases at J; junction bases unmatched: 4. CDR3 bases read: TGTGCCAGCTCACCACCGAGCGGGAGCCTCAATGAG. Residues: CASSPPSGSLNE. The CDR3 in its entirety is CASSPPSGSLNEQFF.

This clone has at least ten counts. The CDR3 end is not reached by the read, which stops 3 residues before it; the germline J gene fills it in. The chain uses TRBV2 and TRBJ1-1, with D tentatively TRBD1 (5 bases). The CDR3 totals 11 residues. Per germline, CDR1 SNHLY and CDR2 FYNNEI. With 10 bases removed from V and 6 bases from J, the gap between germline ends came to 12 bases. The sequenced CDR3 bases are TGTGCCACAGGGTGGACGGCTGAA. Translation gives CATGWTAE. The whole CDR3 is CATGWTAEAFF.

This clone was counted many times. The read terminates 3 residues before the CDR3 end, so the remaining end is supplied by the germline J gene. The chain combines TRBV14 with TRBJ2-1, with TRBD1 matching 7 bases. J was trimmed by 9 bases and V by 1 base; bases with no gene match: 6. Germline CDR1 SGHDN, CDR2 FVKESK. The CDR3 consists of 14 residues. The CDR3 DNA, read in part, is TGTGCCAGCAGCCAAGGGAGAGGGGGCCCTGAG. This gives the protein CASSQGRGGPE. The CDR3 reads in full as CASSQGRGGPEQFF.

About this clone: Read coverage stops 3 residues before the CDR3 terminus; the germline J gene supplies the remainder. The sample carries other DNA sequences with the same CDR3. V usage is TRBV5-1 and J usage is TRBJ1-2, with TRBD1 as a possible D gene (5 bases). Deletions cut 5 bases from V and 4 bases from J, with 18 bases between. This CDR3 is built from 15 residues. CDR1 and CDR2 (germline): SGHRS, YFSETQ. The part of the CDR3 DNA that was read is TGCGCCAGCAGGACAGCCGTTGATTCTTTCTATGGC. This sequence encodes CASRTAVDSFYG. The CDR3 in its entirety is CASRTAVDSFYGYTF.

This clone was observed at least ten times. The read gets to within 3 residues of the CDR3 end, and the germline J gene fills in the rest. The chain is built from TRBV6-2 or TRBV6-3 and TRBJ2-3, with 7 bases identical to TRBD1. CDR3 length equals 14 residues. With 10 bases clipped from V and 4 bases from J, the junction kept 11 bases outside the gene matches. The germline gives CDR1 MNHEY, CDR2 SVGEGT. The CDR3: CAISTGFRSDTQYF. The CDR3 bases that were read are TGTGCCATTTCGACAGGGTTTCGATCAGATACG.

This clone occurred many times. The read ends 3 residues before the CDR3 terminus; that terminus is restored from the germline J gene. The chain links TRBV7-9 to TRBJ2-5; 7 bases are shared with TRBD2. Germline V CDR1 and CDR2: SEHNR, FQNEAQ (reference sequence). V lost 4 bases and J lost 5; bases outside the gene matches: 1. The CDR3 contains 12 residues. CDR3 DNA, as far as it was read: TGTGCCAGCAGCTGGGGGGGGGAGACC. Translation: CASSWGGET. The entire CDR3 protein is CASSWGGETQYF.

This clone was observed many times. The sequence runs out 3 residues before the end of the CDR3; the remainder is reconstructed from the germline J gene. The chain uses TRBV20-1 and TRBJ1-1; possible D gene TRBD1, 6 bases. The CDR3 contains 13 residues. Germline loops: CDR1 DFQATT, CDR2 SNEGSKA (reference sequence). Trimming left V 6 bases short and J 0 bases short, with 11 bases between. The DNA read from the CDR3 is TGCAGTGCCAGAACAGGGCTGAACACTGAA. Protein product: CSARTGLNTE. Given in full, the CDR3 is CSARTGLNTEAFF.

This clone was seen ten or more times. The observed sequence ends 3 residues before the CDR3 terminus, with the missing tail filled in from the germline J gene. This chain links TRBV4-2 with TRBJ2-2; TRBD1 might be the D (5 bases). Germline values: CDR1 LGHNA, CDR2 YNFKEQ. This CDR3 region has 15 residues. V was cut by 1 base and J by 6 bases, with 12 bases left in between. CDR3 amino acids: CASSQGRVVAGELFF. Partial CDR3 DNA: TGTGCCAGCAGCCAAGGCAGGGTGGTAGCCGGGGAG.

In this sample, this clone turned up many times. The read halts 3 residues ahead of the CDR3 end, with the missing end drawn from the germline J gene. V gene TRBV20-1 combines with J gene TRBJ2-7, with a weak D call TRBD1 (5 bases). The CDR3 runs 13 residues. Per the germline V gene, CDR1 is DFQATT and CDR2 is SNEGSKA (reference sequence). V dropped 7 bases and J dropped 5 bases, with 18 bases sitting between them. The CDR3 DNA, read in part, is TGCAGTGAGCAAGGCAGGGTGCCCCACGAG. This translates into CSEQGRVPHE. The complete CDR3 protein is CSEQGRVPHEQYF.

In this sample, this clone turned up many times. Read data end 3 residues before the CDR3 end; the end is taken from the germline J gene. The rearrangement uses TRBV5-1 and TRBJ1-1; TRBD1 matches at 7 bases. The CDR3 sequence is 14 residues long. Trimming removed 4 bases from V and 5 bases from J; junction bases left unmatched: 8. Germline CDR1 SGHRS, CDR2 YFSETQ. CDR3 bases read: TGCGCCAGCAGCCGCGAGACAGGGAGAACTGAA. Translated: CASSRETGRTE. The full CDR3 sequence reads CASSRETGRTEAFF.

This clone was seen at least ten times. The read is 3 residues too short to cover the CDR3 end, so that end is filled in from the germline J gene. Within the sample, other DNA sequences also encode this same CDR3. The chain links TRBV18 to TRBJ2-1, with TRBD2 identical over 10 bases. With 0 bases clipped from V and 9 bases from J, the junction kept 8 bases outside the gene matches. Germline lookup yields CDR1 KGHSH and CDR2 LQKENI. This CDR3 contains 16 residues. The covered CDR3 bases are TGTGCCAGCTCACCACCGCGGCTAGCGGGAGCAGTTGAG. It translates to CASSPPRLAGAVE. The complete CDR3 reads CASSPPRLAGAVEQFF.

This clone was counted a few times. The CDR3 end is not reached by the read, which stops 3 residues before it; the germline J gene fills it in. The chain recombines TRBV5-1 with TRBJ2-7, with TRBD2 identical over 10 bases. This CDR3 contains 14 residues. CDR1 is SGHRS and CDR2 is YFSETQ in the germline V gene. Losses at the gene ends were 4 bases for V and 4 bases for J; bases not matched to a gene: 5. The part of the CDR3 DNA that was read is TGCGCCAGCAGCGGGGGACTAGCGAGTTACGAG. It specifies CASSGGLASYE. The CDR3 reads in full as CASSGGLASYEQYF. The full variable domain, in which reference TRBV5-1 and TRBJ2-7 provide the parts outside the CDR3, is KAGVTQTPRYLIKTRGQQVTLSCSPISGHRSVSWYQQTPGQGLQFLFEYFSETQRNKGNFPGRFSGRQFSNSRSEMNVSTLELGDSALYLCASSGGLASYEQYFGPGTRLTVT.

This clone was counted only a few times. The read is 3 residues too short to cover the CDR3 end, so that end is filled in from the germline J gene. The chain joins TRBV7-8 to TRBJ2-2, with D maybe TRBD2 (5 bases). V was trimmed by 3 bases and J by 6 bases, leaving 17 bases between them. CDR1 and CDR2 from the germline V gene are SGHVS and FQNEAQ. This CDR3 is built from 16 residues. The CDR3 sequence: CASSLNPVRGAGELFF. The sequenced CDR3 bases are TGTGCCAGCAGCTTGAACCCGGTTCGGGGAGCCGGGGAG.

This clone was found many times. The read gets to within 3 residues of the CDR3 end, and the germline J gene fills in the rest. The V and J genes are TRBV6-2 or TRBV6-3 and TRBJ1-2; D may be TRBD1 (5 bases). The CDR3 length is 13 residues. The germline V gene encodes CDR1 MNHEY and CDR2 SVGEGT. The CDR3 protein is CASSYSKGKGYTF. CDR3 DNA (partial): TGTGCCAGCAGTTACTCGAAGGGGAAGGGC.

This clone has at least ten counts. The read comes to an end 3 residues before the CDR3 does, leaving the germline J gene to fill in the end. This rearrangement joins TRBV6-2 or TRBV6-3 to TRBJ2-1; TRBD1 matches 9 bases. This CDR3 comprises 15 residues. Germline values: CDR1 MNHEY, CDR2 SVGEGT. V dropped 6 bases and J dropped 3; count of bases not matched to a gene: 6. The CDR3: CASRTGTGYYNEQFF. The sequenced CDR3 bases are TGTGCCAGCAGGACCGGGACAGGGTACTACAATGAG.

At least ten counts were recorded for this clone. The CDR3 end lies 3 residues beyond the end of the read and is filled in from the germline J gene. The chain combines TRBV29-1 with TRBJ2-4, with D perhaps matching TRBD1 (6 bases). Trimming pared 6 bases from V and 2 bases from J, leaving 23 bases between. Germline lookup yields CDR1 SQVTM and CDR2 ANQGSEA. The CDR3 is made up of 17 amino acids. The sequenced part of the CDR3 DNA is TGCAGCGTCGGGGTCGAGACAGGAATAGTATCCAAAAACATT. Translation gives CSVGVETGIVSKNI. The CDR3, in full, reads CSVGVETGIVSKNIQYF.

Sample share makes this clone medium-sized. The DNA ends 3 residues before the CDR3 does, and the rest of the CDR3 is filled in from the germline J gene. The rearrangement links TRBV20-1 to TRBJ2-5; D gene ambiguous. The CDR3 sequence is 14 residues long. The germline CDR1 and CDR2 sequences are DFQATT and SNEGSKA (reference sequence). The V gene lost 3 bases and the J gene lost 2 bases, with 13 bases spanning the gap. The sequenced part of the CDR3 DNA is TGCAGTGCTAGGAAGGTCGCGGTACAAGAGACC. Amino acids: CSARKVAVQET. In full, the CDR3 reads CSARKVAVQETQYF.

Many counts were recorded for this clone. Coverage ceases 3 residues before the CDR3 finishes, and the germline J gene fills in the end. The chain couples TRBV7-9 to TRBJ1-1; possible D gene TRBD1, 5 bases. Deletions cut 5 bases from V and 1 base from J, with 11 bases between. Germline V CDR1 and CDR2: SEHNR, FQNEAQ (reference sequence). The length of the CDR3 is 14 residues. The CDR3 sequence: CASSPQGKNTEAFF. CDR3 DNA, as far as it was read: TGTGCCAGCAGCCCCCAGGGCAAGAACACTGAA.

This clone has ten or more counts. The CDR3 is CASSGGLAGALQETQYF. Partial CDR3 DNA: TGTGCCAGCAGCGGGGGACTAGCGGGAGCGCTCCAAGAGACC. The chain recombines TRBV9 with TRBJ2-5, with 14 bases fitting TRBD2. The read is 3 residues too short to cover the CDR3 end, so that end is filled in from the germline J gene. The CDR3 contains 17 residues. Looked up from germline, CDR1 is SGDLS and CDR2 is YYNGEE. V was clipped by 3 bases and J by 1 base; unmatched bases: 5.

Ten or more counts support this clone. The read stops 3 residues short of the end of the CDR3; the missing end is completed from the germline J gene. The rearrangement joins TRBV29-1 to TRBJ2-1; possible D gene TRBD2, 6 bases. Germline values: CDR1 SQVTM, CDR2 ANQGSEA. The CDR3 runs 14 residues. V was shortened by 6 bases and J by 0 bases, with 12 bases between the two germline ends. CDR3 bases read: TGCAGCGTAGGGACTGTGAGCTCCTACAATGAG. This translates into CSVGTVSSYNE. The CDR3 as a whole reads CSVGTVSSYNEQFF.

This clone occurred many times. The CDR3 end is not reached by the read, which stops 3 residues before it; the germline J gene fills it in. The rearrangement joins TRBV3-1 (or the pseudogene TRBV3-2) to TRBJ2-2, with D possibly being TRBD1 (6 bases). Germline CDR1 reads LGHDT; CDR2 reads YNNKEL (reference sequence). This CDR3 is built from 15 residues. The ends were cut back, 4 bases at V and 4 bases at J, with 13 bases in the middle. Incomplete CDR3 DNA: TGTGCCAGCAGCCCGGACAGCACGCGCACCGGGGAG. Protein sequence: CASSPDSTRTGE. The entire CDR3 sequence reads CASSPDSTRTGELFF.

A word on this clone: The DNA ends 3 residues before the CDR3 does, and the rest of the CDR3 is filled in from the germline J gene. This chain uses TRBV23-1 with TRBJ1-2; 9 positions match TRBD1. TRBV23-1 is an ORF; its function is uncertain. CDR3 length: 19 amino acids. CDR3 amino acids: CASSQSANFGWDRVKVYTF. CDR3 bases read: TGCGCCAGCAGTCAATCGGCCAATTTCGGTTGGGACAGGGTTAAGGTC.

This clone was counted a few times. Partial CDR3 DNA: TGCGCCAGCAGCATAACCGGGACTAGCTACAATGAG. Translation gives CASSITGTSYNE. The whole CDR3 is CASSITGTSYNEQFF. The rearrangement links TRBV5-1 to TRBJ2-1; 8 bases line up with TRBD2. Sequencing ends 3 residues short of the CDR3 end; the germline J gene provides the rest. The ends lost 4 bases at V and 3 bases at J; junction bases unmatched: 6. The CDR3 runs to 15 residues. Germline loops: CDR1 SGHRS, CDR2 YFSETQ.